These 27 T cell receptor beta chains came from one sample sequenced in a study of radiation and T cells in renal cell carcinoma. Data came from immunoSEQ multiplex PCR; TCRdb stores just in-frame clones and leaves some out. The table has about 95,000 clones, less than 90% seen once; the top ten hold under 9.5%. The time point: baseline pretreatment blood. Treatment described: 15 Gy SBRT to primary tumor, nephrectomy 4 weeks later. The specimen was blood, collected from a patient whose treatment included radiotherapy and nephrectomy. The source is a man in his forties or fifties with renal cell carcinoma.

The rearrangement uses TRBV2 and TRBJ1-1, with 7 positions matching TRBD1. The CDR3 is made up of 15 amino acids. The germline CDR1 and CDR2 sequences are SNHLY and FYNNEI. V trimming: 5 bases; J trimming: 0 bases; junction bases outside the gene matches: 6. The CDR3 reads CASSSRQGLNTEAFF. For the CDR3, the DNA is TGTGCCAGCAGTTCTAGACAGGGCCTGAACACTGAAGCTTTCTTT.

The chain is built from TRBV29-1 and TRBJ1-4; D gene uncertain. Looked up from germline, CDR1 is SQVTM and CDR2 is ANQGSEA. V lost 3 bases to trimming and J lost 8 bases, with 7 bases between them. This CDR3 has 11 amino acids. Here the CDR3 reads CSVESGEKLFF. The CDR3 DNA reads as TGCAGCGTTGAGAGCGGCGAAAAACTGTTTTTT.

The chain has TRBV5-1 and TRBJ2-1; 7 nucleotides match TRBD1. The V gene's germline CDR1 is SGHRS and CDR2 YFSETQ. The CDR3 sequence is 15 residues long. The V gene end was trimmed by 1 base and the J gene end by 3 bases; junction bases not matched to a gene: 4. The CDR3 DNA reads as TGCGCCAGCAGCTTGATAGGGACAGTCTACAATGAGCAGTTCTTC. The encoded protein is CASSLIGTVYNEQFF. The full variable domain, with the rest looked up from reference TRBV5-1 and TRBJ2-1, is KAGVTQTPRYLIKTRGQQVTLSCSPISGHRSVSWYQQTPGQGLQFLFEYFSETQRNKGNFPGRFSGRQFSNSRSEMNVSTLELGDSALYLCASSLIGTVYNEQFFGPGTRLTVL.

This clone was counted only a few times. The chain has TRBV6-5 and TRBJ1-6; 10 bases match TRBD1. The germline V gene encodes CDR1 MNHEY and CDR2 SVGAGI. J was trimmed by 5 bases and V by 8 bases; bases with no gene match: 3. The CDR3 is made up of 14 amino acids. This CDR3 is CASSGTGDNSPLHF. The CDR3 coding sequence is TGTGCCAGCTCGGGGACAGGGGATAATTCACCCCTCCACTTT.

The genes are TRBV6-1 and TRBJ1-5; no clear D. Per the germline V gene, CDR1 is MNHNS and CDR2 is SASEGT. Between the trimmed V and J ends, which lost 1 base and 2 bases, there was a span of 9 bases. CDR3 length: 15 residues. Here the CDR3 reads CASSEDSMGNQPQHF. DNA of the CDR3: TGTGCCAGCAGTGAAGACTCGATGGGCAATCAGCCCCAGCATTTT.

The J gene is TRBJ2-2, the V gene TRBV19, with D perhaps TRBD1 (6 bases). The CDR3 is 14 amino acids. V was cut by 6 bases and J by 3 bases, with 11 bases left in between. The germline gives CDR1 LNHDA, CDR2 SQIVND (reference sequence). This chain's CDR3 is CASSRGSDTGELFF. The CDR3 nucleotides are TGTGCCAGTAGCAGGGGATCGGACACCGGGGAGCTGTTTTTT.

J is TRBJ2-3 and V is TRBV2, with no clear D. Germline lookup yields CDR1 SNHLY and CDR2 FYNNEI. The CDR3 covers 12 residues. Trimming left V 6 bases short and J 7 bases short, with 11 bases between. CDR3 protein: CASSRLHYTQYF. Written as DNA, the CDR3 is TGTGCCAGCAGCCGTCTGCACTATACGCAGTATTTT.

The CDR3 spells CASSLATGSNTGELFF. The CDR3 nucleotides read TGCGCCAGCAGCTTGGCCACGGGTTCGAACACCGGGGAGCTGTTTTTT. The chain links TRBV5-1 to TRBJ2-2, with unresolved D. The V and J ends lost 0 bases and 0 bases respectively, with 9 bases between them. Germline V gene data show CDR1 as SGHRS and CDR2 as YFSETQ. The CDR3 length is 16 residues.

CDR3 nucleotides: TGCGCCAGCAGCTTTGGCGGGGTCACAGATACGCAGTATTTT. Amino acid sequence: CASSFGGVTDTQYF. The rearrangement links TRBV5-1 to TRBJ2-3; D is perhaps TRBD2 (6 bases). Trimming stripped 2 bases from V and 2 bases from J, with 9 bases between. In germline, CDR1 is SGHRS, CDR2 YFSETQ. This CDR3 has 14 residues.

CDR3 nucleotides: TGCGCCAGCATCTTCCGACAGGGCCAGTACTTC. The encoded protein is CASIFRQGQYF. V and J are TRBV10-1 and TRBJ2-7, with 7 bases matching TRBD1. Germline V gives CDR1 WNHNN, CDR2 SYGVQD (reference sequence). The CDR3 sequence is 11 residues long. V lost 7 bases to trimming and J lost 10 bases; unmatched junction nucleotides: 7.

This CDR3 reads CASSLGGSNRGNSPLHF. DNA of the CDR3: TGTGCCAGCAGCTTAGGAGGTTCGAACAGGGGGAATTCACCCCTCCACTTT. The chain carries TRBV7-9 and TRBJ1-6, with 8 bases fitting TRBD1. Germline CDR1 reads SEHNR; CDR2 reads FQNEAQ (reference sequence). The ends lost 1 base at V and 7 bases at J; junction bases unmatched: 9. CDR3 size: 17 residues.

The rearrangement links TRBV5-1 to TRBJ1-4, with 7 bases aligning to TRBD1. V dropped 4 bases and J dropped 3; count of bases not matched to a gene: 6. The CDR3 is made up of 15 amino acids. The germline V gene has CDR1 SGHRS and CDR2 YFSETQ. DNA for the CDR3: TGCGCCAGCAGCCCCGAGACAGGGTCTAATGAAAAACTGTTTTTT. It yields the protein CASSPETGSNEKLFF.

The CDR3 nucleotides read TGTGCCAGCAGAACAGGGTTCCCAGAGACCCAGTACTTC. Residues: CASRTGFPETQYF. This sequence joins TRBV6-5 and TRBJ2-5, with D maybe TRBD1 (6 bases). CDR3 size: 13 residues. Trimming took off 6 bases at V and 4 bases at J, with 12 bases between the two ends. Germline V gene sequence: CDR1 MNHEY, CDR2 SVGAGI.

This chain connects TRBV5-6 to TRBJ2-5, with unresolved D. The V end lost 0 bases, the J end lost 3 bases, and 6 bases lay between the germline ends. The CDR3 consists of 13 residues. Germline-derived CDR1 and CDR2 are SGHDT and YYEEEE. The CDR3 DNA sequence: TGTGCCAGCAGCTTGGACTGGGAAGAGACCCAGTACTTC. Translating gives CASSLDWEETQYF.

The count of this clone is one. The chain combines TRBV6-5 with TRBJ2-6; D not certain. Deletions cut 0 bases from V and 4 bases from J, with 10 bases between. This CDR3 is built from 16 residues. The germline V gene has CDR1 MNHEY and CDR2 SVGAGI. The CDR3 sequence: CASSYSFNGGANVLTF. The CDR3 DNA reads as TGTGCCAGCAGTTACTCATTTAACGGGGGGGCCAACGTCCTGACTTTC.

The chain joins TRBV5-1 to TRBJ2-7; D is tentatively TRBD1 or TRBD2 (6 bases each). Germline-derived CDR1 and CDR2 are SGHRS and YFSETQ. V lost 2 bases to trimming and J lost 5 bases, with 17 bases between them. This CDR3 has 15 residues. This CDR3 reads CASSFAGQKVDEQYF. The CDR3 DNA is TGCGCCAGCAGCTTCGCGGGACAAAAGGTTGACGAGCAGTACTTC.

This clone was seen just once. The rearrangement joins TRBV6-4 to TRBJ2-7, with D tentatively TRBD2 (6 bases). The V and J ends lost 4 bases and 2 bases respectively, with 15 bases between them. From germline, CDR1 is MRHNA and CDR2 SNTAGT. The CDR3 extends over 15 amino acids. The CDR3 DNA is TGTGCCAGCAGTGCGTCTTTCAGCGGGCCCTACGAGCAGTACTTC. Residues: CASSASFSGPYEQYF.

The gene calls are TRBV6-1 and TRBJ2-7; D is undetermined. V was trimmed by 2 bases and J by 0 bases, leaving 8 bases between them. The V gene's germline CDR1 is MNHNS and CDR2 SASEGT. The CDR3 totals 14 residues. The CDR3 DNA is TGTGCCAGCAGTGAACAAGGTAACTCCTACGAGCAGTACTTC. Its protein is CASSEQGNSYEQYF.

This clone showed up just once. The chain couples TRBV7-3 to TRBJ2-3, with TRBD2 matching over 9 bases. After removal of 5 bases from V and 3 bases from J, the junction contained 3 bases not matched to a gene. The CDR3 has 14 amino acids. Per the germline V gene, CDR1 is SGHTA and CDR2 is FQGTGA. CDR3 in amino acids: CASSPGLATDTQYF. The DNA for the CDR3 is TGTGCCAGCAGCCCGGGACTAGCTACAGATACGCAGTATTTT.

The CDR3 region is CASSLGLRGTDTQYF. CDR3 coding DNA: TGTGCCAGCAGCTTAGGTTTGCGGGGCACAGATACGCAGTATTTT. The J gene is TRBJ2-3, the V gene TRBV11-3; TRBD2 might be the D (5 bases). CDR1 SGHNT and CDR2 YENEEA come from the germline V gene. This CDR3 is built from 15 residues. Trimming shortened V by 1 base and J by 1 base, and 9 bases separated the two germline ends. Full variable domain (missing parts from reference TRBV11-3 and TRBJ2-3): EAGVVQSPRYKIIEKKQPVAFWCNPISGHNTLYWYLQNLGQGPELLIRYENEEAVDDSQLPKDRFSAERLKGVDSTLKIQPAELGDSAVYLCASSLGLRGTDTQYFGPGTRLTVL.

The V call is TRBV6-5, the J call TRBJ1-5; D is uncertain. V was clipped by 6 bases and J by 1 base, with 10 bases between them. The CDR3 runs 14 residues. CDR1 MNHEY and CDR2 SVGAGI come from the germline V gene. Written as DNA, the CDR3 is TGTGCCAGCAGCCTCGTCGGAAGCAATCAGCCCCAGCATTTT. As protein: CASSLVGSNQPQHF.

The V and J genes are TRBV7-8 and TRBJ1-1; weak D call: TRBD1 (5 bases). The CDR3 is 15 residues long. The germline V and J ends were trimmed by 4 bases and 6 bases, with 18 bases remaining between them. The germline V gene encodes CDR1 SGHVS and CDR2 FQNEAQ. CDR3 sequence: CASSSGVGGPAEAFF. The DNA for the CDR3 is TGTGCCAGCAGCTCCGGGGTCGGGGGACCTGCTGAAGCTTTCTTT.

The chain couples TRBV5-6 to TRBJ2-1, with TRBD2 as a possible D gene (5 bases). The germline V and J ends were trimmed by 1 base and 8 bases, with 13 bases remaining between them. This CDR3 has 14 amino acids. Germline CDR1 is SGHDT and CDR2 is YYEEEE. CDR3 nucleotides: TGTGCCAGCAGCTTGTTCGCGGGCACCCATGAGCAGTTCTTC. It translates to CASSLFAGTHEQFF.

The chain couples TRBV29-1 to TRBJ2-1, with D possibly matching TRBD2 (5 bases). The germline V gene encodes CDR1 SQVTM and CDR2 ANQGSEA. The CDR3 has 15 amino acids. The V end lost 2 bases, the J end lost 5 bases, and 16 bases lay between the germline ends. CDR3: CSVERGNGPHNEQFF. Written as DNA, the CDR3 is TGCAGCGTTGAACGGGGTAACGGACCCCACAATGAGCAGTTCTTC.

This chain joins TRBV4-1 and TRBJ1-1; the D is unclear. CDR3 length equals 17 residues. Germline loops: CDR1 MGHRA, CDR2 YSYEKL. Trimming took 1 base from V and 1 from J, leaving 16 bases between them. CDR3 residues: CASSQVRVRGKNTEAFF. Here the CDR3 DNA reads TGCGCCAGCAGCCAAGTACGAGTCCGGGGAAAGAACACTGAAGCTTTCTTT.

The chain links TRBV19 to TRBJ1-4; D is ambiguous. Deletions cut 8 bases from V and 0 bases from J, with 7 bases between. CDR1 and CDR2 (germline): LNHDA, SQIVND (reference sequence). The CDR3 is 13 amino acids. The CDR3 nucleotides read TGTGCCAGTCTTTCAGCAACTAATGAAAAACTGTTTTTT. Amino acid sequence: CASLSATNEKLFF.

The chain joins TRBV19 to TRBJ1-1; 7 nucleotides align to TRBD1. CDR1 and CDR2 (germline): LNHDA, SQIVND (reference sequence). CDR3 length equals 14 residues. J was trimmed by 5 bases and V by 1 base; bases with no gene match: 4. This CDR3 reads CASSIATGWTEAFF. In nucleotides, the CDR3 is TGTGCCAGTAGTATAGCGACAGGGTGGACTGAAGCTTTCTTT.